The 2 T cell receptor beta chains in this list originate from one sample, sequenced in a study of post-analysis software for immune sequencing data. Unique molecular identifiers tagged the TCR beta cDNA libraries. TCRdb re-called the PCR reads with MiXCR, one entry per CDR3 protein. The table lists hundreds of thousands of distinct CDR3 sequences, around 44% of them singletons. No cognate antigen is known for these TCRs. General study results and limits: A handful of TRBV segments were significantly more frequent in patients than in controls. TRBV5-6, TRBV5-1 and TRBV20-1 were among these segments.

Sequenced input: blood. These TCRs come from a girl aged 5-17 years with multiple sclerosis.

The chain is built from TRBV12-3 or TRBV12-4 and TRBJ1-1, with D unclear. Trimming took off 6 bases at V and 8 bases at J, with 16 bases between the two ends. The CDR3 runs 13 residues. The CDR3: CASRPPGALEAFF. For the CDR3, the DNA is TGTGCCAGCAGACCCCCAGGAGCCCTAGAAGCTTTCTTT.

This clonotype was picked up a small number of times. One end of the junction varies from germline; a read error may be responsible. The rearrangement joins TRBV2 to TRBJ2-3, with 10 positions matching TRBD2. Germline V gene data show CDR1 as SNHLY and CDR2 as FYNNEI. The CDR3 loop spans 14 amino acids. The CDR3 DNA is TGTACCAGCACCGGGACTAGCGCGGAAGATACGCAGTATTTT. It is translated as CTSTGTSAEDTQYF. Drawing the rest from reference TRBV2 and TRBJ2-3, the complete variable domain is EPEVTQTPSHQVTQMGQEVILRCVPISNHLYFYWYRQILGQKVEFLVSFYNNEISEKSEIFDDQFSVERPDGSNFTLKIRSTKLEDSAMYFCTSTGTSAEDTQYFGPGTRLTVL.